The rows below give T cell receptor beta chains drawn from one sample of a study of OX40 agonist ivuxolimab in advanced cancers. Repertoires were generated with immunoSEQ multiplex PCR, while TCRdb's copy carries only in-frame clones and drops some. In the table there are about 5,600 clones, approximately 74% of which are singletons. This specimen consisted of CD4+ or CD8+ T cells sorted from blood, obtained in a trial of the OX40 agonist ivuxolimab. All receptors derive from an adult with an advanced solid tumor such as melanoma, head and neck, liver or kidney cancer. Both conserved end residues are part of each CDR3. Each record gives: J gene, CDR3 length, clone size, V gene, CDR3 protein. Rows give clone size only sometimes, using once, few, many, or a class for an expanded clone.

>TRBJ2-7|12|-|TRBV7-2
CASRLGLYEQYF
>TRBJ2-5|16|-|TRBV15
CATSRGSATSKETQYF
>TRBJ2-1|13|medium-sized|TRBV7-6
CASSLGAYNEQFF
>TRBJ1-2|11|-|TRBV7-7
CASSENEEPPF
>TRBJ1-1|15|-|TRBV4-3
CASSQGHRRNTEAFF
>TRBJ2-1|16|-|TRBV7-9
CASSFGYGSTHNEQFF
>TRBJ2-5|14|-|TRBV4-2
CASSLESIGETQYF
>TRBJ2-7|14|-|TRBV27
CASSLAGGPREQYF
>TRBJ2-7|15|-|TRBV5-5
CASSPWGGTTYEQYF
>TRBJ1-4|17|-|TRBV28
CASSPTAQGAINEKLFF
>TRBJ1-1|13|-|TRBV11-2
CASSFASFVEAFF
>TRBJ2-7|15|few|TRBV2
CASSEIGSPAYEQYF
>TRBJ2-3|14|once|TRBV28
CASSLLGLTDTQYF
>TRBJ2-1|16|few|TRBV9
CASSVPTGGEINEQFF
>TRBJ2-5|14|-|TRBV6-5
CASSYNRGRETQYF
>TRBJ1-1|14|-|TRBV7-3
CASSYTGRGTEAFF
>TRBJ2-4|13|-|TRBV6-5
CASSYSGQGTQYF
>TRBJ1-2|15|-|TRBV27
CAGGIRDRGPAGYTF
>TRBJ1-1|16|-|TRBV7-8
CASSLTQPGGDTEAFF
>TRBJ2-6|15|-|TRBV13
CASSSGGSGANVLTF
>TRBJ1-5|16|-|TRBV15
CATSSTVAGFNQPQHF
>TRBJ2-7|18|few|TRBV19
CASSPGLVGEGFSYEQYF
>TRBJ2-5|11|few|TRBV27
CASRTGVAQYF
>TRBJ1-5|14|-|TRBV19
CASSMGDSNQPQHF
>TRBJ2-7|12|-|TRBV6-6
CASSYGFSEQYF
>-|14|-|TRBV28
CASRLEDSSYEQYF
>TRBJ2-3|14|-|TRBV7-6
CASSLSGSPDTQYF
>TRBJ1-2|15|-|TRBV7-9
CASSLVGWTDDGYTF
>TRBJ2-1|15|-|TRBV5-1
CASSWARTGGNEQFF
>TRBJ2-7|14|-|TRBV27
CASSRQGVPYEQYF
>TRBJ2-7|13|hyperexpanded|TRBV7-2
CASSSGGAYEQYF
>TRBJ2-7|13|few|TRBV10-3
CAISERFSYEQYF
>TRBJ2-3|13|-|TRBV9
CASSGELEDTQYF
>TRBJ2-3|14|once|TRBV2
CATQVGIGPDTQYF
>TRBJ1-2|13|once|TRBV5-4
CASSLGTGRGYTF
>TRBJ1-1|16|once|TRBV7-6
CASSLASGHMNTEAFF
>TRBJ2-3|14|-|TRBV7-2
CASSLAGSTDTQYF
>TRBJ1-2|14|-|TRBV9
CASTESGTSYGYTF
>TRBJ1-1|13|-|TRBV6-5
CASARRENTEAFF
>TRBJ2-1|16|-|TRBV11-2
CASSPTTGNPYNEQFF
>TRBJ2-1|12|once|TRBV7-9
CWSGRWVNEQFF
>TRBJ2-7|16|-|TRBV9
CASSPGWGKFSYEQYF
>TRBJ1-2|16|-|TRBV10-3
CAITKGTGEANYGYTF
>TRBJ1-3|15|-|TRBV27
CASSFDSSSGNTIYF
>TRBJ2-1|11|-|TRBV10-3
CATSVGNEQFF
>TRBJ2-3|19|-|TRBV19
CASSSREPVGQSSTNTQYF
>TRBJ2-1|15|few|TRBV7-9
CASRPTGGTVNEQFF
>TRBJ2-3|16|-|TRBV2
CASSGPGLAGTDTQYF
>TRBJ2-1|15|-|TRBV7-6
CASSLGPGANNEQFF
>TRBJ1-5|13|-|TRBV28
CASSLGRLEPQHF